The clone carrying this T cell receptor beta chain has a single count. Antigen: not known. V dropped 6 bases and J dropped 2; count of bases not matched to a gene: 8. The CDR3 runs to 15 residues. Germline V gene data show CDR1 as LNHDA and CDR2 as SQIVND (reference sequence). The data were obtained in a study of graft-versus-host responses after intestinal transplantation. Overall study context: Multivisceral, liver-intestinal, or isolated intestinal transplants were received by the recipients. Uniformly, recipients were administered anti-thymocyte globulin induction with subsequent tacrolimus and steroids for about 3 years.

Libraries were prepared by immunoSEQ multiplex PCR; TCRdb keeps only in-frame clonotypes and omits some of them. The sample records 100,000 or so clones, 80% to 95% being singletons. Study-level points and caveats: An association linked early post-transplant HvG declines with peak circulating GvH clone levels. GvH clones were found in recipient marrow; some appeared first in ileum or blood.

This clonotype was obtained from a human donor who received an intestinal transplant. The specimen comprised unstimulated CD4+ T cells sorted from spleen or lymph node cells, sampled before intestinal transplant. This chain connects TRBV19 to TRBJ2-7, with 9 bases matching TRBD1. DNA for the CDR3: TGTGCCAGTAGCGGACAGGGGCCCCCCGCCTACGAGCAGTACTTC. This gives the protein CASSGQGPPAYEQYF. Looking up the rest from reference TRBV19 and TRBJ2-7 gives the full variable domain: DGGITQSPKYLFRKEGQNVTLSCEQNLNHDAMYWYRQDPGQGLRLIYYSQIVNDFQKGDIAEGYSVSREKKESFPLTVTSAQKNPTAFYLCASSGQGPPAYEQYFGPGTRLTVT.